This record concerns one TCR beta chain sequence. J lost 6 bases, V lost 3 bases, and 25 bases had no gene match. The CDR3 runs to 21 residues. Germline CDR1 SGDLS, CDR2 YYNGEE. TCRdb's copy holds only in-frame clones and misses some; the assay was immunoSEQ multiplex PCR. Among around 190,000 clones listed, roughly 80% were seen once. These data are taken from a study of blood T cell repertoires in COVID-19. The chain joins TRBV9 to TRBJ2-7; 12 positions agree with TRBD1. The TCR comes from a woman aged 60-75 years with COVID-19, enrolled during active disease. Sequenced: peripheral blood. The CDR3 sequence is CASSAFPGGQGAALSLFEQYF. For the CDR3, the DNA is TGTGCCAGCAGCGCCTTTCCTGGGGGACAGGGGGCTGCCCTCTCCCTATTCGAGCAGTACTTC.